One and the same sample provided the 21 T cell receptor beta chains below, sequenced in a study of CD8+ T cells in alopecia areata. Extracted RNA was reverse transcribed, and the resulting cDNA served as sequencing template. Sequencing was performed with immunoSEQ multiplex PCR; in TCRdb, only in-frame clones are kept and a portion is missing. The table lists about 90,000 clones, about 40% of them singletons. The treatment was: oral pan-JAK inhibitor, 5-10 mg twice daily. The sample consisted of CD8+ T cells sorted from blood, taken at week 24, from a patient treated with tofacitinib. These receptor sequences come from a human donor with alopecia areata.

V is TRBV27 and J is TRBJ2-5; 7 bases line up with TRBD2. The CDR3 has 13 amino acids. CDR1 MNHEY and CDR2 SMNVEV come from the germline V gene (reference sequence). The V segment lost 3 bases and the J segment 10 bases; nucleotides outside the gene matches: 8. CDR3 nucleotides: TGTGCCAGCAGTTTGTCTGCCAGCGGGGACCAGTACTTC. Amino acid sequence: CASSLSASGDQYF.

The chain has TRBV27 and TRBJ1-5; D is unresolved. Germline CDR1 reads MNHEY; CDR2 reads SMNVEV (reference sequence). There are 13 residues in the CDR3. Trimming took off 3 bases at V and 8 bases at J, with 11 bases between the two ends. The CDR3 DNA is TGTGCCAGCAGTTTCCGCCCCGGGGAGCCCCAGCATTTT. Translated: CASSFRPGEPQHF.

This clone was seen a handful of times. This chain connects TRBV29-1 to TRBJ2-7, with 9 bases matching TRBD1. The CDR3 length is 13 residues. V dropped 8 bases and J dropped 4; count of bases not matched to a gene: 9. Germline lookup yields CDR1 SQVTM and CDR2 ANQGSEA. The CDR3 DNA reads as TGCAGCATTCCGGGACAGGGTATTTACGAGCAGTACTTC. This translates into CSIPGQGIYEQYF.

The V gene is TRBV7-6, the J gene TRBJ2-3; tentatively, D is TRBD1 (5 bases). Trimming removed 5 bases at V and 6 bases at J, with 15 bases between. Germline V gene data show CDR1 as SGHVS and CDR2 as FNYEAQ. The CDR3 loop spans 14 amino acids. As DNA, the CDR3 is TGTGCCAGCAGCCAAAACAGGAGACCGGATACGCAGTATTTT. Encoded protein: CASSQNRRPDTQYF.

About this clone itself: Other DNA sequences from this sample encode an identical CDR3 as well. Here the CDR3 DNA reads TGCAGCGTCGGTTCCTACAATGAGCAGTTCTTC. This encodes CSVGSYNEQFF. This rearrangement joins TRBV29-1 to TRBJ2-1; no reliable D call. CDR3 length: 11 residues. Looked up from germline, CDR1 is SQVTM and CDR2 is ANQGSEA. The germline V and J ends were trimmed by 6 bases and 1 base, with 4 bases remaining between them.

This chain connects TRBV13 to TRBJ2-7; the match to TRBD2 covers 11 bases. The CDR3 runs to 17 residues. Germline V gives CDR1 PRHDT, CDR2 FYEKMQ (reference sequence). Trimming removed 6 bases from V and 2 bases from J; junction bases left unmatched: 12. Written as DNA, the CDR3 is TGTGCCAGCAGATCTACTAGCGGGAGCACGGAGACCTACGAGCAGTACTTC. Amino acids: CASRSTSGSTETYEQYF.

The chain has TRBV11-2 and TRBJ2-5; the D is unclear. Germline V gene data show CDR1 as SGHAT and CDR2 as FQNNGV. The CDR3 has 12 residues. V shed 1 base and J shed 11 bases, with 11 bases lying between them. CDR3: CASSLVVGRQYF. DNA for the CDR3: TGTGCCAGCAGCTTAGTGGTCGGACGACAGTACTTC.

This clone was counted once. CDR3: CASSTKGGNTDTQYF. The CDR3, as DNA: TGTGCCAGCAGTACGAAGGGCGGGAACACAGATACGCAGTATTTT. The chain links TRBV2 to TRBJ2-3; D is perhaps TRBD2 (6 bases). Looked up from germline, CDR1 is SNHLY and CDR2 is FYNNEI. The CDR3 runs 15 residues. The V gene lost 5 bases and the J gene lost 2 bases, with 14 bases spanning the gap.

The chain employs TRBV11-2 and TRBJ2-7; unclear D gene. Trimming stripped 1 base from V and 4 bases from J, with 2 bases between. CDR1 and CDR2 from the germline V gene are SGHAT and FQNNGV. The CDR3 is 11 amino acids. The CDR3 DNA sequence: TGTGCCAGCAGCTTAGTGTACGAGCAGTACTTC. This codes for CASSLVYEQYF.

The rearrangement uses TRBV27 and TRBJ1-5; D might be TRBD1 (5 bases). Germline V lookup: CDR1 MNHEY, CDR2 SMNVEV (reference sequence). The V end was cut by 8 bases, the J end by 0 bases, with 14 bases between. This CDR3 is built from 15 residues. The CDR3 region is CASRLGLYSNQPQHF. CDR3 nucleotide sequence: TGTGCCAGCCGGCTGGGGCTATATAGCAATCAGCCCCAGCATTTT.

The chain carries TRBV2 and TRBJ2-2; 10 nucleotides agree with TRBD2. V dropped 6 bases and J dropped 3; count of bases not matched to a gene: 7. The CDR3 is 16 amino acids. The V gene's germline CDR1 is SNHLY and CDR2 FYNNEI. The DNA for the CDR3 is TGTGCCAGCAGGGGACGGACTAGCGGATACACCGGGGAGCTGTTTTTT. It translates to CASRGRTSGYTGELFF.

This clone was counted a few times. The CDR3 nucleotides read TGTGCCATCCGGACGGGAGGACTAGCGGGAGGAGGCAATGAGCAGTTCTTC. Protein: CAIRTGGLAGGGNEQFF. The V and J genes are TRBV27 and TRBJ2-1, with TRBD2 matching over 14 bases. The V segment lost 10 bases and the J segment 6 bases; nucleotides outside the gene matches: 14. CDR1 and CDR2 from the germline V gene are MNHEY and SMNVEV (reference sequence). The CDR3 sequence is 17 residues long.

V and J are TRBV25-1 and TRBJ2-2; no clear D. CDR1 is MGHDK, CDR2 SYGVNS, per germline. V was clipped by 5 bases and J by 3 bases, with 7 bases between them. The CDR3 has 13 residues. Here the CDR3 reads CASSPEYTGELFF. The CDR3 DNA is TGTGCCAGCAGTCCCGAGTACACCGGGGAGCTGTTTTTT. The complete variable domain, with remaining parts taken from reference TRBV25-1 and TRBJ2-2, reads EADIYQTPRYLVIGTGKKITLECSQTMGHDKMYWYQQDPGMELHLIHYSYGVNSTEKGDLSSESTVSRIRTEHFPLTLESARPSHTSQYLCASSPEYTGELFFGEGSRLTVL.

V gene TRBV25-1 combines with J gene TRBJ2-1; D is uncertain. Trimming cost V 5 bases and J 2 bases, with 4 bases left between them. The CDR3 has 12 amino acids. The germline V gene has CDR1 MGHDK and CDR2 SYGVNS. The CDR3 region is CASSHAYNEQFF. DNA of the CDR3: TGTGCCAGCAGTCACGCCTACAATGAGCAGTTCTTC.

This clone was recorded many times. V usage is TRBV7-9 and J usage is TRBJ2-2; no clear D. The CDR3 is 15 residues long. CDR1 is SEHNR and CDR2 is FQNEAQ in the germline V gene (reference sequence). V lost 5 bases, J lost 6 bases, and 16 bases lay in between. The CDR3 protein is CASSVSESWPGELFF. The CDR3 region has the DNA TGTGCCAGCAGCGTGTCGGAGAGTTGGCCCGGGGAGCTGTTTTTT.

The V gene is TRBV29-1, the J gene TRBJ2-5; 7 positions agree with TRBD2. Germline V CDR1 and CDR2: SQVTM, ANQGSEA. V dropped 1 base and J dropped 4; count of bases not matched to a gene: 3. This CDR3 region has 13 residues. In nucleotides, the CDR3 is TGCAGCGTTGAAGGCCCGGGAGGAGAGACCCAGTACTTC. Protein product: CSVEGPGGETQYF. The full variable domain, completed using reference TRBV29-1 and TRBJ2-5, is SAVISQKPSRDICQRGTSLTIQCQVDSQVTMMFWYRQQPGQSLTLIATANQGSEATYESGFVIDKFPISRPNLTFSTLTVSNMSPEDSSIYLCSVEGPGGETQYFGPGTRLLVL.

In this sample, this clone turned up a few times. The CDR3 DNA sequence: TGCGCCAGCAGCTCCCCCGGGACAGGGAACAATGAGCAGTTCTTC. Its translation is CASSSPGTGNNEQFF. The rearrangement uses TRBV5-1 and TRBJ2-1; 9 nucleotides align to TRBD1. Unmatched junction bases numbered 6, after V lost 3 bases and J lost 5 bases. Germline assignment: CDR1 SGHRS and CDR2 YFSETQ. The CDR3 sequence is 15 residues long.

This clone was observed a handful of times. The gene calls are TRBV30 and TRBJ2-5; no firm D call. V lost 3 bases, J lost 5 bases, and 13 bases lay in between. Germline CDR1 reads GTSNPN; CDR2 reads SVGIG (reference sequence). CDR3 length: 13 residues. Here the CDR3 reads CAWRGPSGETQYF. In nucleotides, the CDR3 is TGTGCCTGGAGAGGACCGAGTGGGGAGACCCAGTACTTC.

The J gene is TRBJ1-5, the V gene TRBV30; D not resolved. The CDR3 loop spans 15 amino acids. Trimming took 5 bases from V and 3 from J, leaving 17 bases between them. Germline CDR1 is GTSNPN and CDR2 is SVGIG (reference sequence). The CDR3 region has the DNA TGTGCCTGGGACGAGGACGGAGATAACAATCAGCCCCAGCATTTT. Protein product: CAWDEDGDNNQPQHF.

J is TRBJ2-6 and V is TRBV6-1; D gene ambiguous. From germline, CDR1 is MNHNS and CDR2 SASEGT. V gave up 5 bases and J gave up 1 base, with 9 bases separating them. The CDR3 is made up of 15 amino acids. The CDR3 reads CASSQRGSGANVLTF. For the CDR3, the DNA is TGTGCCAGCAGTCAACGCGGTTCTGGGGCCAACGTCCTGACTTTC.

This rearrangement joins TRBV12-5 to TRBJ2-1, with no clear D. The CDR3 runs to 11 residues. Germline-derived CDR1 and CDR2 are LGHNT and FRNRAP. The germline V and J ends were trimmed by 5 bases and 8 bases, with 7 bases remaining between them. Here the CDR3 DNA reads TGTGCTAGTGGTGTCTCATATGAGCAGTTCTTC. Residues: CASGVSYEQFF.